The 22 T cell receptor beta chains in this list originate from one sample, sequenced in a study of cytomegalovirus exposure and HLA in healthy donors. 60 Vbeta and 13 Jbeta primers were used in PCR. Using immunoSEQ multiplex PCR, the repertoire was profiled, and TCRdb retains in-frame clones only, with some absent. Among about 31,000 clones listed, around nine tenths were seen once. The specimen was PBMCs. The source of these receptors is a boy between 10 and 17 years old in good health and CMV-seronegative.

The chain joins TRBV27 to TRBJ2-7, with 7 bases lining up with TRBD1. J gave up 5 bases and V 0 bases, and 10 bases lay outside the gene matches. The CDR3 runs 16 residues. The germline V gene encodes CDR1 MNHEY and CDR2 SMNVEV (reference sequence). CDR3 loop: CASSLSDKTGPHEQYF. The CDR3 bases are TGTGCCAGCAGTTTATCCGATAAGACAGGGCCCCACGAGCAGTACTTC.

The gene calls are TRBV7-8 and TRBJ2-3; TRBD1 agrees at 10 bases. The germline V gene encodes CDR1 SGHVS and CDR2 FQNEAQ. The junction had 8 bases not matched to a gene; V was cut back by 4 bases and J by 4 bases. This CDR3 has 16 residues. In DNA form, the CDR3 reads TGTGCCAGCAGCTCCTGGACAGGGGGGACAGCAGATACGCAGTATTTT. It is translated as CASSSWTGGTADTQYF.

The chain links TRBV18 to TRBJ1-2; no definite D call. V was cut by 8 bases and J by 8 bases, with 18 bases left in between. CDR3 size: 13 residues. Germline values: CDR1 KGHSH, CDR2 LQKENI. This chain's CDR3 is CASTEGLGRGYTF. For the CDR3, the DNA is TGTGCCAGCACGGAGGGCCTCGGCAGGGGCTACACCTTC.

The CDR3 sequence: CSVEDGDYEQYF. The CDR3 DNA reads as TGCAGCGTAGAGGACGGGGACTACGAGCAGTACTTC. The V gene is TRBV29-1, the J gene TRBJ2-5; D perhaps matches TRBD2 (5 bases). The DNA matches TRBJ2-7 better at its end, which makes the J call doubtful. The germline V gene encodes CDR1 SQVTM and CDR2 ANQGSEA. This CDR3 spans 12 amino acids.

The V and J genes are TRBV5-4 and TRBJ2-7; 10 bases are shared with TRBD1. The V gene's germline CDR1 is SGHNT and CDR2 YYREEE (reference sequence). The CDR3 loop spans 15 amino acids. After removal of 5 bases from V and 5 bases from J, the junction contained 10 bases not matched to a gene. The CDR3 loop is CASREVGQGNNEQYF. The CDR3 bases are TGTGCCAGCAGAGAAGTGGGACAGGGGAACAACGAGCAGTACTTC.

The table lists this clone with a count of one. The V and J genes are TRBV2 and TRBJ2-3, with D perhaps matching TRBD2 (6 bases). V dropped 4 bases and J dropped 0 bases, with 8 bases sitting between them. The CDR3 spans 14 residues. In germline, CDR1 is SNHLY, CDR2 FYNNEI. CDR3 in DNA: TGTGCCAGCAGTGGGCGGGGCAGCACAGATACGCAGTATTTT. Translating it yields CASSGRGSTDTQYF.

This clone was observed a single time. This chain uses TRBV5-4 with TRBJ2-1; 8 bases align to TRBD2. Unmatched junction bases numbered 6, after V lost 4 bases and J lost 3 bases. This CDR3 has 15 residues. CDR1 and CDR2 (germline): SGHNT, YYREEE (reference sequence). The CDR3 DNA reads TGTGCCAGCAGCCAAGCGGGGGACTACTACAATGAGCAGTTCTTC. This translates into CASSQAGDYYNEQFF. The entire variable domain, with the rest obtained from reference TRBV5-4 and TRBJ2-1, is as follows: ETGVTQSPTHLIKTRGQQVTLRCSSQSGHNTVSWYQQALGQGPQFIFQYYREEENGRGNFPPRFSGLQFPNYSSELNVNALELDDSALYLCASSQAGDYYNEQFFGPGTRLTVL.

The chain recombines TRBV7-3 with TRBJ2-5, with 11 nucleotides matching TRBD1. V was clipped by 3 bases and J by 5 bases; unmatched bases: 5. This CDR3 spans 15 amino acids. From germline, CDR1 is SGHTA and CDR2 FQGTGA. The DNA of the CDR3 is TGTGCCAGCAGCTTGATGGGACAGGGGGGTGAGACCCAGTACTTC. Translated, it gives CASSLMGQGGETQYF.

V usage is TRBV7-2 and J usage is TRBJ1-5, with 8 bases lining up with TRBD1. The length of the CDR3 is 13 residues. V trimming: 5 bases; J trimming: 15 bases; junction bases outside the gene matches: 12. Germline CDR1 reads SGHTA; CDR2 reads FQGNSA. The CDR3 nucleotides are TGTGCCAGCAGCGCCGACAGGGGCCGACCGCGGCATTTT. As protein: CASSADRGRPRHF.

The rearrangement links TRBV28 to TRBJ2-3; tentative D call: TRBD2 (5 bases). The germline gives CDR1 MDHEN, CDR2 SYDVKM. V lost 6 bases and J 0 bases, leaving 10 bases between the germline ends. This CDR3 is built from 14 residues. CDR3 amino acids: CASSPGGSTDTQYF. CDR3 in DNA: TGTGCCAGCAGCCCTGGCGGGAGCACAGATACGCAGTATTTT.

In nucleotides, the CDR3 is TGTGCCAGCAGCTTTGGCAGCTCCTACGAGCAGTACTTC. Amino acids: CASSFGSSYEQYF. The rearrangement links TRBV7-9 to TRBJ2-7; no firm D call. V was trimmed by 3 bases and J by 0 bases, leaving 6 bases between them. The CDR3 loop spans 13 amino acids. Germline V CDR1 and CDR2: SEHNR, FQNEAQ (reference sequence).

The chain uses TRBV9 and TRBJ1-4, with no clear D. This CDR3 spans 15 amino acids. Trimming shortened V by 3 bases and J by 8 bases, and 17 bases separated the two germline ends. In germline, CDR1 is SGDLS, CDR2 YYNGEE. The CDR3 reads CASSGGGSLQEKLFF. CDR3 DNA: TGTGCCAGCAGCGGTGGAGGCAGCCTACAGGAAAAACTGTTTTTT.

The CDR3 DNA reads TGTGCCAGTAGTTCCCGGGACACCACTAACTATGGCTACACCTTC. Encoded protein: CASSSRDTTNYGYTF. J is TRBJ1-2 and V is TRBV19; D perhaps matches TRBD1 (6 bases). Germline lookup yields CDR1 LNHDA and CDR2 SQIVND (reference sequence). The CDR3 is 15 amino acids. V dropped 5 bases and J dropped 0 bases, with 13 bases sitting between them.

The V and J genes are TRBV27 and TRBJ1-2; 7 bases map to TRBD1. The CDR3 runs to 16 residues. In germline, CDR1 is MNHEY, CDR2 SMNVEV (reference sequence). J lost 8 bases, V lost 3 bases, and 15 bases had no gene match. The chain's CDR3 is CASSFQPYPTDRGYTF. The CDR3 coding sequence is TGTGCCAGCAGTTTCCAACCATACCCAACGGACAGGGGCTACACCTTC.

This sequence joins TRBV10-1 and TRBJ1-1, with TRBD1 identical over 11 bases. J was trimmed by 5 bases and V by 10 bases; bases with no gene match: 6. Germline CDR1 is WNHNN and CDR2 is SYGVQD (reference sequence). This CDR3 comprises 13 residues. CDR3 DNA: TGCGCCACCGCGGACAGGGGGCAAACTGAAGCTTTCTTT. This translates into CATADRGQTEAFF.

This clone was seen only a few times. The gene calls are TRBV27 and TRBJ1-4, with D possibly being TRBD1 (6 bases). There are 15 residues in the CDR3. The germline V gene encodes CDR1 MNHEY and CDR2 SMNVEV (reference sequence). Trimming took off 2 bases at V and 7 bases at J, with 14 bases between the two ends. CDR3 sequence: CASSLGRGGREKLFF. CDR3 DNA: TGTGCCAGCAGTTTAGGCAGGGGAGGGCGTGAAAAACTGTTTTTT.

The V and J genes are TRBV2 and TRBJ2-7; the D gene is possibly TRBD2 (6 bases). The CDR3 covers 13 residues. Trimming cost V 2 bases and J 7 bases, with 12 bases left between them. CDR1 and CDR2 from the germline V gene are SNHLY and FYNNEI. The CDR3 DNA reads TGTGCCAGCAGTGAATCGGGGGTCAAAGAGCAGTACTTC. It yields the protein CASSESGVKEQYF. Using reference TRBV2 and TRBJ2-7 for the parts outside the CDR3, the full variable domain is EPEVTQTPSHQVTQMGQEVILRCVPISNHLYFYWYRQILGQKVEFLVSFYNNEISEKSEIFDDQFSVERPDGSNFTLKIRSTKLEDSAMYFCASSESGVKEQYFGPGTRLTVT.

The chain employs TRBV4-3 and TRBJ2-1, with a possible D match to TRBD2 (6 bases). The length of the CDR3 is 16 residues. The germline V gene has CDR1 LGHNA and CDR2 YSLEER. V was clipped by 2 bases and J by 7 bases, with 18 bases between them. The CDR3 spells CASSQNAGSGGNEQFF. The CDR3 DNA sequence: TGCGCCAGCAGCCAAAATGCTGGTAGCGGAGGGAATGAGCAGTTCTTC.

The gene calls are TRBV18 and TRBJ1-2; TRBD1 aligns across 10 bases. Germline CDR1 reads KGHSH; CDR2 reads LQKENI. With 5 bases clipped from V and 2 bases from J, the junction kept 5 bases outside the gene matches. The CDR3 sequence is 15 residues long. Here the CDR3 DNA reads TGTGCCAGCTCAACCCGGACAGGGGGGAACTATGGCTACACCTTC. This encodes CASSTRTGGNYGYTF. The full variable domain, its missing parts supplied by reference TRBV18 and TRBJ1-2, is NAGVMQNPRHLVRRRGQEARLRCSPMKGHSHVYWYRQLPEEGLKFMVYLQKENIIDESGMPKERFSAEFPKEGPSILRIQQVVRGDSAAYFCASSTRTGGNYGYTFGSGTRLTVV.

The CDR3 coding sequence is TGTGCCACCAGCGCCCAGGAGGCTTCGACGCAGTATTTT. Amino acids: CATSAQEASTQYF. The genes are TRBV15 and TRBJ2-3; tentative D call: TRBD2 (5 bases). Germline CDR1 is LNHNV and CDR2 is YYDKDF (reference sequence). V was pared by 5 bases and J by 9 bases, with 15 bases between. This CDR3 has 13 residues.

This chain connects TRBV18 to TRBJ2-3; perhaps TRBD2 as D (6 bases). Trimming left V 6 bases short and J 1 base short, with 11 bases between. Germline V gives CDR1 KGHSH, CDR2 LQKENI. The CDR3 consists of 14 residues. CDR3 region: CASSQLARTDTQYF. The CDR3 coding sequence is TGTGCCAGCTCCCAACTAGCCCGCACAGATACGCAGTATTTT. Combining the CDR3 with reference TRBV18 and TRBJ2-3 gives the whole variable domain NAGVMQNPRHLVRRRGQEARLRCSPMKGHSHVYWYRQLPEEGLKFMVYLQKENIIDESGMPKERFSAEFPKEGPSILRIQQVVRGDSAAYFCASSQLARTDTQYFGPGTRLTVL.

The rearrangement uses TRBV6-5 and TRBJ1-1; 8 bases align to TRBD1. With 6 bases clipped from V and 5 bases from J, the junction kept 2 bases outside the gene matches. The CDR3 spans 12 residues. Germline CDR1 MNHEY, CDR2 SVGAGI. The CDR3 loop is CASRRQGTEAFF. Here the CDR3 DNA reads TGTGCCAGCAGGAGACAGGGGACTGAAGCTTTCTTT.